This T cell receptor beta chain was documented in a study of blood T cell repertoires in COVID-19. Study information: Collection of acute and convalescent COVID-19 samples took place in the United States, Italy and Spain. From T cells, B-cell-depleted T cells, or PBMCs came the material, which was cDNA or gDNA.

The CDR3 length is 15 residues. CDR1 and CDR2 (germline): MDHEN, SYDVKM. Trimming shortened V by 4 bases and J by 4 bases, and 16 bases separated the two germline ends. Generated by immunoSEQ multiplex PCR, the TCRdb table keeps only in-frame clones and is missing some. The data hold roughly 300,000 clones, with 70% to 90% observed a single time. Two negative PCRs, clearance, or symptom resolution had been documented for recovered Cohort 3 donors. This TCR was sampled from a woman in her twenties or thirties who had recovered from COVID-19. Input material: PBMCs or T cells enriched from blood (not recorded which). The V call is TRBV28, the J call TRBJ1-1; D unclear. The CDR3 loop reads CASSSPSTPGTEAFF. The DNA for the CDR3 is TGTGCCAGCAGTTCTCCCTCTACACCGGGCACTGAAGCTTTCTTT.